This T cell receptor (beta chain) was retrieved from a study of cytomegalovirus exposure and HLA in healthy donors. Points from the study as a whole: Most TCR sequences were seen very rarely across donors, but some public TCRs occurred in many. Later analysis reportedly placed an Asian-associated ancestry cluster below the approximately 680-donor mean in N-insertions.

It was with 60 Vbeta and 13 Jbeta primers that the PCR ran. The assay was immunoSEQ multiplex PCR, and TCRdb's table has in-frame clones only and misses some. The sample carries approximately 250,000 clones, roughly 84% recorded once. J gave up 2 bases and V 2 bases, and 9 bases lay outside the gene matches. Germline V gives CDR1 LNHDA, CDR2 SQIVND (reference sequence). This CDR3 is 17 amino acids long. On this clone: Its antigen is unknown.

The sequenced sample was PBMCs. The TCR comes from a girl aged 2-10 years in good health and CMV-seronegative. The chain uses TRBV19 and TRBJ1-5; 7 bases agree with TRBD1. The CDR3 DNA reads TGTGCCAGTAGTATATCGCCAGGGGGTTTGGGCAATCAGCCCCAGCATTTT. This gives the protein CASSISPGGLGNQPQHF.